The clone carrying this T cell receptor beta chain was picked up a small number of times. What it binds is not known. The data belong to a study of CD8 T cells in ankylosing spondylitis. By quantitative 5'-RACE with molecular barcodes, the TCR beta libraries were made. TCRdb re-called the 5' RACE reads through MiXCR, storing one row per CDR3 protein. The sample consists of 100,000 or so distinct CDR3 sequences, around 8.5% of them appearing once. Study-level results: Blood of patients with ankylosing spondylitis appeared to be characterized by a TCR beta motif of eight highly homologous variants. Peripheral blood held disease-linked clones only at relatively low frequency, and these were CD8+. Matched ankylosing spondylitis synovial fluid reportedly contained a significantly enriched population of disease-linked clones.

Sample: blood, either unsorted or a sorted T cell fraction (not recorded which). The sequence derives from a male donor with ankylosing spondylitis.

CDR3 loop: CASSPLGGTGTGAWNEQFF. In DNA form, the CDR3 reads TGTGCCAGCAGTCCGCTGGGGGGCACCGGGACAGGGGCTTGGAATGAGCAGTTCTTC. The chain employs TRBV11-1 and TRBJ2-1, with 10 positions matching TRBD1. This CDR3 has 19 amino acids. In germline, CDR1 is SGHAT, CDR2 FQDESV (reference sequence). The V segment lost 6 bases and the J segment 7 bases; nucleotides outside the gene matches: 21.